The source of this TCR beta chain is a study of tumour-infiltrating T cells in Burkitt lymphoma. On the study more broadly: Repertoire clonality predicted overall and progression-free survival.

Measured with immunoSEQ multiplex PCR; TCRdb has only the in-frame clones, and not every one. The sample has about 9,200 clones, 62% seen once. CDR1 and CDR2 (germline): ENHRY, SYGVKD. This CDR3 region has 12 residues. Trimming pared 2 bases from V and 4 bases from J, leaving 5 bases between. J is TRBJ1-1 and V is TRBV10-3; D gene ambiguous. Sample: tumor tissue. This receptor was obtained from a human donor with diffuse large B-cell lymphoma. This chain's CDR3 is CAISEGATEAFF. The CDR3 bases are TGTGCCATCAGTGAGGGAGCCACTGAAGCTTTCTTT.